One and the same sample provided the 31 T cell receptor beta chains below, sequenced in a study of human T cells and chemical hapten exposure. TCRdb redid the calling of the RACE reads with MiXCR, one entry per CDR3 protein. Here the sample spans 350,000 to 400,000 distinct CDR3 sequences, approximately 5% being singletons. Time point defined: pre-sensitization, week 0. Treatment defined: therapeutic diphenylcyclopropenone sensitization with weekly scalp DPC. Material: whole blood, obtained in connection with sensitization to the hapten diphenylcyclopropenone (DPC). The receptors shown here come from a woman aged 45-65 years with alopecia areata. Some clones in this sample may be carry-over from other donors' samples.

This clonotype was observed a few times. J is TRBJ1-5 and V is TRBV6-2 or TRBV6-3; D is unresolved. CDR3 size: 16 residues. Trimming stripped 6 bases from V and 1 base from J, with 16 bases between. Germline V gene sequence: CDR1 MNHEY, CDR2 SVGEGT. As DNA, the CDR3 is TGTGCCAGCAGCCTATGGGAAGGGAACAGCAATCAGCCCCAGCATTTT. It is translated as CASSLWEGNSNQPQHF.

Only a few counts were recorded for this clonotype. CDR3 sequence reads: CASRKDRGFYGYTF. DNA for the CDR3: TGTGCCAGCAGAAAGGACAGAGGCTTCTATGGCTACACCTTC. The V gene is TRBV12-3 or TRBV12-4, the J gene TRBJ1-2; tentatively, D is TRBD1 (6 bases). The CDR3 runs to 14 residues. Trimming removed 6 bases from V and 4 bases from J, with 15 bases in between.

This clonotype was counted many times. The CDR3 loop reads CASSYRGNTQYF. For the CDR3, the DNA is TGTGCCAGCAGTTATCGCGGGAATACGCAGTATTTT. V usage is TRBV6-2 or TRBV6-3 and J usage is TRBJ2-3, with a weak D call TRBD2 (6 bases). V lost 3 bases and J 7 bases, leaving 8 bases between the germline ends. The CDR3 totals 12 residues. Germline CDR1 is MNHEY and CDR2 is SVGEGT.

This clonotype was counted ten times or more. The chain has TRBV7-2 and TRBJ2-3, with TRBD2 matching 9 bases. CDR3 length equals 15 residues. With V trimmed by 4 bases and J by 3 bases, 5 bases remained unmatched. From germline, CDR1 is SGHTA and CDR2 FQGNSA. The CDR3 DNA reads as TGTGCCAGCAGCTGGACTAGCGTTTTGACAGATACGCAGTATTTT. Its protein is CASSWTSVLTDTQYF.

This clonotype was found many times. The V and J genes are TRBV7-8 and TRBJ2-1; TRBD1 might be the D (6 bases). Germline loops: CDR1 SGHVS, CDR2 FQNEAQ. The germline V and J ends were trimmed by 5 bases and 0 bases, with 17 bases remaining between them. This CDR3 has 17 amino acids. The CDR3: CASSRSRGPSSYNEQFF. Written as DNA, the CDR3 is TGTGCCAGCAGCAGAAGCAGGGGCCCCAGCTCCTACAATGAGCAGTTCTTC.

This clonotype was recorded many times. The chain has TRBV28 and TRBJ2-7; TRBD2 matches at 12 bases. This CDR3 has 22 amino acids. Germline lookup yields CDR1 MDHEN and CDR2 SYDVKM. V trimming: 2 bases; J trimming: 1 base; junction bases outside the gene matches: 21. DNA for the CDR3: TGTGCCAGCAGTTTACCATTTGGGATGACTAGCGGGAGACTATTCCCGTCCTACGAGCAGTACTTC. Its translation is CASSLPFGMTSGRLFPSYEQYF.

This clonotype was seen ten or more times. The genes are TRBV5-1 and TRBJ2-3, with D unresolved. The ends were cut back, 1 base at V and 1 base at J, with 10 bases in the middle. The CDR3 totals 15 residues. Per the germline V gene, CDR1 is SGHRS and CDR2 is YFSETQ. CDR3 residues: CASSLQVQGTDTQYF. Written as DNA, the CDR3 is TGCGCCAGCAGCTTGCAGGTTCAGGGCACAGATACGCAGTATTTT.

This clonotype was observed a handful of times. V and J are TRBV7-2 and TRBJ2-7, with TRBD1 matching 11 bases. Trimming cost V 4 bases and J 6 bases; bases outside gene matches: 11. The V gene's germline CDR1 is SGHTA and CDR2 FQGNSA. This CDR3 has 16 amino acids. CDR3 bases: TGTGCCAGCAGCTCCTGGGGGACAGGGGGACTAAGCGAGCAGTACTTC. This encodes CASSSWGTGGLSEQYF.

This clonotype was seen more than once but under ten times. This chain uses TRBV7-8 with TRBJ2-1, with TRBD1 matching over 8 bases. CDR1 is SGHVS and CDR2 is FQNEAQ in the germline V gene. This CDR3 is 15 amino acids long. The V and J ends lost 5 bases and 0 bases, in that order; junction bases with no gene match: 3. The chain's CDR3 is CASSRQGSSYNEQFF. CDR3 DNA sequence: TGTGCCAGCAGCCGACAGGGGAGCTCCTACAATGAGCAGTTCTTC. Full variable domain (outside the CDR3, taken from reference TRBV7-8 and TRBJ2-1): GAGVSQSPRYKVAKRGQDVALRCDPISGHVSLFWYQQALGQGPEFLTYFQNEAQLDKSGLPSDRFFAERPEGSVSTLKIQRTQQEDSAVYLCASSRQGSSYNEQFFGPGTRLTVL.

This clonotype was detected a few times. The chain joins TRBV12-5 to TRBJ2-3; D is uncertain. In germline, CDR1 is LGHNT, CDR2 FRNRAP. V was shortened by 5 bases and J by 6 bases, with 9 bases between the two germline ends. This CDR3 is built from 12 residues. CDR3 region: CASGHKRDTQYF. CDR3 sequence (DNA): TGTGCTAGTGGTCATAAGCGCGATACGCAGTATTTT.

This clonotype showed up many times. The CDR3 loop is CASSVRGSLYGYTF. The CDR3 nucleotides read TGTGCCAGCAGTGTCAGGGGGAGCCTCTATGGCTACACCTTC. The V gene is TRBV2, the J gene TRBJ1-2, with 7 bases matching TRBD1. The length of the CDR3 is 14 residues. V trimming: 4 bases; J trimming: 4 bases; junction bases outside the gene matches: 6. Per germline, CDR1 SNHLY and CDR2 FYNNEI. The complete variable domain, with remaining parts taken from reference TRBV2 and TRBJ1-2, reads EPEVTQTPSHQVTQMGQEVILRCVPISNHLYFYWYRQILGQKVEFLVSFYNNEISEKSEIFDDQFSVERPDGSNFTLKIRSTKLEDSAMYFCASSVRGSLYGYTFGSGTRLTVV.

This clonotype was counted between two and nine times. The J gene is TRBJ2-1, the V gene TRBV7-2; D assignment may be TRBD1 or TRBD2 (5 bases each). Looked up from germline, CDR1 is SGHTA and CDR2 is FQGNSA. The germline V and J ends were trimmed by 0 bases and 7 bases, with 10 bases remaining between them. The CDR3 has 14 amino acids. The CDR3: CASSLAGDGNEQFF. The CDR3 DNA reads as TGTGCCAGCAGCTTAGCGGGGGACGGTAATGAGCAGTTCTTC.

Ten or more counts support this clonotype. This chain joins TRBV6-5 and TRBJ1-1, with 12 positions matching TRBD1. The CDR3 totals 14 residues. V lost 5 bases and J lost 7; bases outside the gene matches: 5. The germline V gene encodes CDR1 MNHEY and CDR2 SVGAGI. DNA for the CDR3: TGTGCCAGCAGTGGGACAGGGGGCTTCGGTGAAGCTTTCTTT. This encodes CASSGTGGFGEAFF.

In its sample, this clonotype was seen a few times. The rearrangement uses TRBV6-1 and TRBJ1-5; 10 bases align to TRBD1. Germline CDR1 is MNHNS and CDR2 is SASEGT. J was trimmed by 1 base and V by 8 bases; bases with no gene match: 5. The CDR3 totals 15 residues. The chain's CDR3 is CASRPGQGSNQPQHF. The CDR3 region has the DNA TGTGCCAGCCGACCGGGACAGGGGAGCAATCAGCCCCAGCATTTT.

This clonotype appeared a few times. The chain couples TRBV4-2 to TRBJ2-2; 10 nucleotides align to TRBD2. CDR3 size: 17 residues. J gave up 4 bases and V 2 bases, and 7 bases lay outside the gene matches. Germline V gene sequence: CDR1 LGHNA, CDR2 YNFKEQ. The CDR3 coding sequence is TGTGCCAGCAGCCAACTAGCGGGAGCCCTTAGCACCGGGGAGCTGTTTTTT. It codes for CASSQLAGALSTGELFF.

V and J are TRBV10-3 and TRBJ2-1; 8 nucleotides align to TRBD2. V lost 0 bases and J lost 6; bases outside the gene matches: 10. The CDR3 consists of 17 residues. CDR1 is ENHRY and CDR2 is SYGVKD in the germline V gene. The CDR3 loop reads CAISESIGAGAPNEQFF. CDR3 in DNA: TGTGCCATCAGTGAGTCGATCGGAGCGGGGGCCCCCAATGAGCAGTTCTTC.

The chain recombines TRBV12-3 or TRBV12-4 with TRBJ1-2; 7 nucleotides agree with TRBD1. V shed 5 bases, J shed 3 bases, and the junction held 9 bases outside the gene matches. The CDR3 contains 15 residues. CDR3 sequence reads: CASSRRGDSYYGYTF. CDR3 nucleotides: TGTGCCAGCAGTCGTAGGGGGGACAGCTACTATGGCTACACCTTC.

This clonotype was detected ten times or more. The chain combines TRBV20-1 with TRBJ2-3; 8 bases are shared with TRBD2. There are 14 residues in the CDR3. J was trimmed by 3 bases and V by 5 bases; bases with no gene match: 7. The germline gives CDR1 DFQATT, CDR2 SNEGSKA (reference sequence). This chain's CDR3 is CSAPSGRGTDTQYF. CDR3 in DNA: TGCAGTGCTCCCAGCGGGAGAGGAACAGATACGCAGTATTTT.

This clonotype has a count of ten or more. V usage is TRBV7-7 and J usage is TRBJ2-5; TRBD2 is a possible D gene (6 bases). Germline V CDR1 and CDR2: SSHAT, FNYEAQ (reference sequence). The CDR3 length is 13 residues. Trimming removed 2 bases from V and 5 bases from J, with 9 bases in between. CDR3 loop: CASSLNSGETQYF. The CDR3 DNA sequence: TGTGCCAGCAGCTTAAACAGCGGGGAGACCCAGTACTTC.

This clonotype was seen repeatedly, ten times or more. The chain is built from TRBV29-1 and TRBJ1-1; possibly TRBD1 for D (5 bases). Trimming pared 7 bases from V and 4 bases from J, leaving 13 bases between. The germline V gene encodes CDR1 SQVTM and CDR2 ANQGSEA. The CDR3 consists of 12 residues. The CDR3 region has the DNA TGCAGCGCCAGAGACGGGGCCACTGAAGCTTTCTTT. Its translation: CSARDGATEAFF.

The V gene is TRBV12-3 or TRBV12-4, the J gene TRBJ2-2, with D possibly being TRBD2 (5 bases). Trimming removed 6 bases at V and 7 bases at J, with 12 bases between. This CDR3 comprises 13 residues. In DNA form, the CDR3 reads TGTGCCAGCAGCCGTGGACTCAGCGGGGAGCTGTTTTTT. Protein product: CASSRGLSGELFF.

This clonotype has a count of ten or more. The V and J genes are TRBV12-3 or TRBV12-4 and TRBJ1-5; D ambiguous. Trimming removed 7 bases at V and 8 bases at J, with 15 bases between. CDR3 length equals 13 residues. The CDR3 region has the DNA TGTGCCAGCACCCTTGGCGGGGTGAAGCCCCAGCATTTT. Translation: CASTLGGVKPQHF.

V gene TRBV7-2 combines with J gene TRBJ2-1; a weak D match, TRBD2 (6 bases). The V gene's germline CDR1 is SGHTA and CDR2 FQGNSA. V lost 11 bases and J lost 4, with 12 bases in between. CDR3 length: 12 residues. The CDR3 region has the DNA TGTGCCGCGCTCGGACTATACAATGAGCAGTTCTTC. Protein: CAALGLYNEQFF.

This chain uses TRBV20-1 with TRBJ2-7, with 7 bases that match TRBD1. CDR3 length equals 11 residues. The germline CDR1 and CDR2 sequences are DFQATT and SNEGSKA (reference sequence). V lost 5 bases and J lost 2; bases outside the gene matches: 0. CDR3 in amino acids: CSAGTAYEQYF. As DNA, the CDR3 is TGCAGTGCTGGGACAGCCTACGAGCAGTACTTC.

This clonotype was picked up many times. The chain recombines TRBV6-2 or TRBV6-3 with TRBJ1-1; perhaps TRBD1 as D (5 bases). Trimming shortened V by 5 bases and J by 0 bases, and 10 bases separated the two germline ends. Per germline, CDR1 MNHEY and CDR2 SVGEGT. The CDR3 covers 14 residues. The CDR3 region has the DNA TGTGCCAGCAGTGATGGACAATTGAACACTGAAGCTTTCTTT. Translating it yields CASSDGQLNTEAFF.

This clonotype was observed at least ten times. The CDR3 reads CSVETGQGGYGYTF. CDR3 coding DNA: TGCAGCGTTGAAACTGGGCAGGGAGGCTATGGCTACACCTTC. J is TRBJ1-2 and V is TRBV29-1; the D gene is possibly TRBD1 (5 bases). The germline V gene encodes CDR1 SQVTM and CDR2 ANQGSEA. This CDR3 has 14 residues. Trimming took off 2 bases at V and 4 bases at J, with 14 bases between the two ends.

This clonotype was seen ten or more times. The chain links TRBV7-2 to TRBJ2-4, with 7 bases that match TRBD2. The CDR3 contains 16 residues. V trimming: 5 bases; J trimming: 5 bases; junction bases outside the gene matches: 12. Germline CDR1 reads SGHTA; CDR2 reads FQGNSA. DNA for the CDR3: TGTGCCAGCAGCGGAAGTGAAGCGGGGAGACAAAACATTCAGTACTTC. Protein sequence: CASSGSEAGRQNIQYF. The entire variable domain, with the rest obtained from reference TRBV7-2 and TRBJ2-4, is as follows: GAGVSQSPSNKVTEKGKDVELRCDPISGHTALYWYRQSLGQGLEFLIYFQGNSAPDKSGLPSDRFSAERTGGSVSTLTIQRTQQEDSAVYLCASSGSEAGRQNIQYFGAGTRLSVL.

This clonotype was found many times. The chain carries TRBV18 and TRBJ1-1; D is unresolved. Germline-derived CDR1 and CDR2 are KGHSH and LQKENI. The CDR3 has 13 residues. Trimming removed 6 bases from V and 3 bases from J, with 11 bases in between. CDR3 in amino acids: CASSPDRHTEAFF. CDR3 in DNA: TGTGCCAGCTCTCCCGATAGGCACACTGAAGCTTTCTTT.

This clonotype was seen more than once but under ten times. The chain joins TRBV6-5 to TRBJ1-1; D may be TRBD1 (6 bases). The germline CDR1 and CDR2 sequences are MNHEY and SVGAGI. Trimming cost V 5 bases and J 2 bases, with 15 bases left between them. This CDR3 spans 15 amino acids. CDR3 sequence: CASSLTRGRNTEAFF. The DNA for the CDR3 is TGTGCCAGCAGTCTCACCAGGGGCCGCAACACTGAAGCTTTCTTT.

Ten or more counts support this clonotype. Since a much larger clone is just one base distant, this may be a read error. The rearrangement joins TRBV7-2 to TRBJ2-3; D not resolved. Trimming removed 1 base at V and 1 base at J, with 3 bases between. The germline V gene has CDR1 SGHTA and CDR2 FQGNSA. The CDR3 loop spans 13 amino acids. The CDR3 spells CASSLDGTDTQYF. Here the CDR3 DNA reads TGTGCCAGCAGCTTAGACGGCACAGATACGCAGTATTTT.

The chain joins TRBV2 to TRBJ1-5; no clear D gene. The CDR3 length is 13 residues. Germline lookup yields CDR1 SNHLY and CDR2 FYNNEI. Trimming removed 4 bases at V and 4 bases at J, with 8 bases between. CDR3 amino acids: CASSASENQPQHF. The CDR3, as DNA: TGTGCCAGCAGTGCGTCAGAGAATCAGCCCCAGCATTTT. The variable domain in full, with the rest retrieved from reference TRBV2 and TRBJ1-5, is EPEVTQTPSHQVTQMGQEVILRCVPISNHLYFYWYRQILGQKVEFLVSFYNNEISEKSEIFDDQFSVERPDGSNFTLKIRSTKLEDSAMYFCASSASENQPQHFGDGTRLSIL.